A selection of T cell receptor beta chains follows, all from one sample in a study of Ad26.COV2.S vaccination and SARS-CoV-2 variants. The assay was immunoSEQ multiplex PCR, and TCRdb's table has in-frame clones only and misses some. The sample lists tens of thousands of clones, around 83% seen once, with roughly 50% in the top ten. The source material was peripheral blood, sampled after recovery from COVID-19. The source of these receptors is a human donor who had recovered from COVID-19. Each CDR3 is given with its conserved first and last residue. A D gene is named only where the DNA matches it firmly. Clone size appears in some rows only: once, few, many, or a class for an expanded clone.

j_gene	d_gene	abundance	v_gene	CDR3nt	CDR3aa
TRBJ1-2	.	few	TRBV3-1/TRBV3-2	TGTGCCAGCAGCCAAGATCGGAGACCGTCCCGGGGCTATGGCTACACCTTC	CASSQDRRPSRGYGYTF
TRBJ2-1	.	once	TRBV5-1	TGCGCCAGCAGCTTCGGCCAGAACAATGAGCAGTTCTTC	CASSFGQNNEQFF
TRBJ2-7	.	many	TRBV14	TGTGCCAGCAGCCAGGGTTACGAGCAGTACTTC	CASSQGYEQYF
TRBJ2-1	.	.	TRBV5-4	TGTGCCAGCAGCTTTAGGGGCGGGGTATACAATGAGCAGTTCTTC	CASSFRGGVYNEQFF
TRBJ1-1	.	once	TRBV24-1	TGTGCCACCCAGGGGAACACTGAAGCTTTCTTT	CATQGNTEAFF
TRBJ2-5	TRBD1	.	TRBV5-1	TGCGCCAGCAGACAGGGGTCCATCCAAGAGACCCAGTACTTC	CASRQGSIQETQYF
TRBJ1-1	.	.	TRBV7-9	TGTGCCAGCAGCTTTTCCGGGGGGAACACTGAAGCTTTCTTT	CASSFSGGNTEAFF
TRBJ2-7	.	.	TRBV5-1	TGCGCCAGCGGGGCAGACAGATCTTACGAGCAGTACTTC	CASGADRSYEQYF
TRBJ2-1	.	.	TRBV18	TGTGCCAGCTCACCCAGGAGGCAGTCCTACAATGAGCAGTTCTTC	CASSPRRQSYNEQFF
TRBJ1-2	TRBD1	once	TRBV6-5	TGTGCCAGCAGCGTATCACAGGGGGCTTCGCCCTACTACACCTTC	CASSVSQGASPYYTF
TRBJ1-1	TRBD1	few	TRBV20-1	TGCAGTGCTTGGGACAGTGAAGCTTTCTTT	CSAWDSEAFF
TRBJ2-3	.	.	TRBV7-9	TGTGCCAGCAAAAATGGGGTAGATACGCAGTATTTT	CASKNGVDTQYF
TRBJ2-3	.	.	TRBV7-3	TGTGCCAGCAGCGTCGGGGTGGACACAGATACGCAGTATTTT	CASSVGVDTDTQYF
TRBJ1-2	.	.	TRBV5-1	TGCGCCAGCAGCTTGCAACAGGGTGCGGGTGGCTACACCTTC	CASSLQQGAGGYTF
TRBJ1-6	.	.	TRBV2	TGTGCCAGCAGTGAAGTTGCTCCCCCTCTCCTCCACTTT	CASSEVAPPLLHF
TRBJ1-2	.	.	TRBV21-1	TGTGCCAGCAGCCGGGGGGCGGGGGCGGGTCGCTATGGCTACACCTTC	CASSRGAGAGRYGYTF
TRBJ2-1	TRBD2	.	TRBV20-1	TGCAGTGCTAGTCAGCCTAGCGGGAGGGCTCGTTTGAATAAAGCTAATGAGCAGTTCTTC	CSASQPSGRARLNKANEQFF
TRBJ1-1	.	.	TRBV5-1	TGCGCCAGCAGCTTGGCCGGGACGGGGAACACTGAAGCTTTCTTT	CASSLAGTGNTEAFF
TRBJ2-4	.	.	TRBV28	TGTGCCAGCAGTTTGGGCCGATCCAAGCACATTCAGTACTTC	CASSLGRSKHIQYF
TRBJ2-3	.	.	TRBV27	TGTGCCAGCAGTCCGCTAGCCTATTCCACAGATACGCAGTATTTT	CASSPLAYSTDTQYF
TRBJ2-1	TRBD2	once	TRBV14	TGTGCCAGCAGCCAACCGGGACTAGCCAATGAGCAGTTCTTC	CASSQPGLANEQFF
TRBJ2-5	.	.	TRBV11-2	TGTGCCAGCAGCGCCTTCGGGGCGGTAGGGCAAGAGACCCAGTACTTC	CASSAFGAVGQETQYF
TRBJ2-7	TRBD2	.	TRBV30	TGTGCCTGGAGGACTAGCGGGGACTACGAGCAGTACTTC	CAWRTSGDYEQYF
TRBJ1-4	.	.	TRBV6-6	TGTGCCAGCAGTTACTCGAGTGCAACTAATGAAAAACTGTTTTTT	CASSYSSATNEKLFF
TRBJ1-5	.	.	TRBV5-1	TGCGCCAGCAGCTCCATCCCCCCCCAGCCCCAGCATTTT	CASSSIPPQPQHF
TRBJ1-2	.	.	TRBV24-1	TGTGCCACCAGTGACCCAGCATGGGGGGACAACTATGGCTACACCTTC	CATSDPAWGDNYGYTF
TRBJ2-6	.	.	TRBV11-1	TGTGCCAGCAGCTTAGAGAGGGCTGGGGCCAACGTCCTGACTTTC	CASSLERAGANVLTF
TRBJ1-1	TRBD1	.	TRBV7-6	TGTGCCAGCAGCTTAGCGAGCAGGGGGAATACTGAAGCTTTCTTT	CASSLASRGNTEAFF
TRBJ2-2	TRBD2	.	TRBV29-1	TGCAGCGTTGATGAGCGGGAGTTAAGGGCCGGGGAGCTGTTTTTT	CSVDERELRAGELFF
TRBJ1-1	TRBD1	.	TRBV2	TGTGCCAGCAGTTGGAATACGGACAGGGGCGGTACTGAAGCTTTCTTT	CASSWNTDRGGTEAFF
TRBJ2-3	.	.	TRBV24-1	TGTGCCACCAGTGATTACGGGACAGATCGGGAGGATACGCAGTATTTT	CATSDYGTDREDTQYF
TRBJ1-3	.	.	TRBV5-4	TGTGCCAGCTCCGGGGGAACTGGAAACACCATATATTTT	CASSGGTGNTIYF
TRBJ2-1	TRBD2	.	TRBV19	TGTGCCAGTAGACCAATAGCGGGGGTATCCTACAATGAGCAGTTCTTC	CASRPIAGVSYNEQFF
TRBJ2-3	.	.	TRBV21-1	TGTGCCAGCAGCACAAGGTTGGGGCGGACGCGGGATACGCAGTATTTT	CASSTRLGRTRDTQYF
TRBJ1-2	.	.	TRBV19	TGTGCCAGTAGTATAGACAGGGGAGTATACGGCTACACCTTC	CASSIDRGVYGYTF
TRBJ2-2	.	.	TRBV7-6	TGTGCCAGCAGCCCCCTCGCCAGCGAAGGCACCGGGGAGCTGTTTTTT	CASSPLASEGTGELFF
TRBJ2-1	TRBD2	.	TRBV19	TGTGCCAGTAGTAGCCCCCGCGGGGGGGTTTCGGATGAGCAGTTCTTC	CASSSPRGGVSDEQFF
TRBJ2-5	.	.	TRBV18	TGTGCCAGCTCACTGTCAGGGGTTGAGGAGACCCAGTACTTC	CASSLSGVEETQYF
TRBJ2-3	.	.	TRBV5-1	TGCGCCAGCAGCTTGGGCCCATACGATACGCAGTATTTT	CASSLGPYDTQYF
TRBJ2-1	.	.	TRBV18	TGTGCCAGCTCACCATTTACGGAATCGTTTAATGAGCAGTTCTTC	CASSPFTESFNEQFF